The rows below give T cell receptor beta chains drawn from one sample of a study of T cell responses to AZD1222 COVID-19 vaccine. Method: immunoSEQ multiplex PCR; TCRdb's copy keeps in-frame clones and lacks some. The sample holds roughly 80,000 clones; roughly nine tenths are singletons and the top ten take 3.3%. Material: peripheral blood, obtained 28 days after the second AZD1222 dose. The origin of the receptors is an adult who received the AZD1222 COVID-19 vaccine. Each CDR3 is given with its conserved first and last residue. The D gene is left open where the match is weak. Rows give clone size only sometimes, using once, few, many, or a class for an expanded clone.

D gene	clone size	J gene	V gene	CDR3 protein	CDR3 DNA
TRBD1	few	TRBJ1-1	TRBV11-2	CASDFLGQGWDTEAFF	TGTGCCAGCGACTTTCTGGGACAGGGCTGGGACACTGAAGCTTTCTTT
NA	NA	TRBJ1-2	TRBV5-1	CASSVGGYGYTF	TGCGCCAGCAGTGTGGGGGGTTATGGCTACACCTTC
NA	NA	TRBJ2-2	TRBV11-3	CASSLDRLAENTGELFF	TGTGCCAGCAGCTTAGATCGGCTAGCAGAGAACACCGGGGAGCTGTTTTTT
NA	NA	TRBJ1-1	TRBV11-3	CASSLDSMNTEAFF	TGTGCCAGCAGCTTAGATTCCATGAACACTGAAGCTTTCTTT
NA	few	TRBJ2-7	TRBV7-9	CASSSAYEQYF	TGTGCCAGCAGCTCAGCCTACGAGCAGTACTTC
NA	NA	TRBJ1-6	TRBV5-4	CASSADSHYNSPLHF	TGTGCCAGCAGCGCGGACAGCCATTATAATTCACCCCTCCACTTT
NA	NA	TRBJ1-3	TRBV12-3/TRBV12-4	CASSLQGNTIYF	TGTGCCAGCAGTTTACAAGGAAACACCATATATTTT
NA	NA	TRBJ2-7	TRBV3-1/TRBV3-2	CASSHRDRTYEQYF	TGTGCCAGCAGCCACAGGGATAGGACCTACGAGCAGTACTTC
NA	few	TRBJ2-7	TRBV21-1	CASSKVARGQYF	TGTGCCAGCAGCAAAGTCGCGAGGGGGCAGTACTTC
NA	once	TRBJ1-1	TRBV27	CASSTQRSEAFF	TGTGCCAGCAGCACCCAGCGCTCTGAAGCTTTCTTT
NA	NA	TRBJ1-6	TRBV28	CASSLTGSSYNSPLHF	TGTGCCAGCAGTTTAACAGGGAGCTCCTATAATTCACCCCTCCACTTT
TRBD1	NA	TRBJ2-1	TRBV11-2	CASIPGTGGFNEQFF	TGTGCCAGCATCCCTGGGACAGGGGGCTTCAATGAGCAGTTCTTC
NA	NA	TRBJ1-5	TRBV2	CASRDRNQPQHF	TGTGCCAGCAGAGACAGGAATCAGCCCCAGCATTTT
NA	NA	TRBJ1-1	TRBV10-3	CAISPGTNEAFF	TGTGCCATCAGCCCGGGGACCAATGAAGCTTTCTTT
NA	NA	TRBJ2-1	TRBV30	CAWSVGQGDNEQFF	TGTGCCTGGAGTGTTGGTCAGGGTGACAATGAGCAGTTCTTC
NA	few	TRBJ1-2	TRBV7-2	CASSPTRANYGYTF	TGTGCCAGCAGCCCAACGCGAGCTAACTATGGCTACACCTTC
TRBD1	NA	TRBJ1-1	TRBV5-5	CASSRTGIPLWNTEAFF	TGTGCCAGCAGCAGGACAGGGATTCCGCTATGGAACACTGAAGCTTTCTTT
TRBD2	NA	TRBJ2-5	TRBV7-8	CASSLGEGETQYF	TGTGCCAGCAGCTTAGGGGAGGGTGAGACCCAGTACTTC
NA	NA	TRBJ2-7	TRBV5-4	CASSFNREYEQYF	TGTGCCAGCAGCTTTAATCGAGAATACGAGCAGTACTTC
TRBD1	NA	TRBJ2-7	TRBV24-1	CATSAGTGTLSSYDYGSYEQYF	TGTGCCACCAGCGCCGGGACAGGGACCTTGAGCTCCTATGACTACGGCTCCTACGAGCAGTACTTC
NA	once	TRBJ2-1	TRBV21-1	CASSPEEREGLGNEQFF	TGTGCCAGCAGCCCGGAGGAGCGGGAGGGCCTTGGGAATGAGCAGTTCTTC
NA	NA	TRBJ2-3	TRBV7-8	CASSHSMGGQDTQYF	TGTGCCAGCAGCCATTCGATGGGGGGGCAAGATACGCAGTATTTT
TRBD1	NA	TRBJ1-1	TRBV7-3	CASSVTGTGMNTEAFF	TGTGCCAGCAGCGTCACCGGGACAGGGATGAACACTGAAGCTTTCTTT
TRBD1	NA	TRBJ2-1	TRBV5-1	CASRPTGYNEQFF	TGCGCCAGCAGACCGACAGGGTACAATGAGCAGTTCTTC
TRBD1	NA	TRBJ1-6	TRBV27	CASSLDRRQGNSPLHF	TGTGCCAGCAGTTTAGACCGAAGACAGGGTAATTCACCCCTCCACTTT
TRBD2	NA	TRBJ2-5	TRBV7-7	CASSPLGGSQETQYF	TGTGCCAGCAGCCCGCTCGGGGGGTCCCAAGAGACCCAGTACTTC
NA	NA	TRBJ2-1	TRBV30	CAFTTKSINEQFF	TGTGCCTTTACGACTAAGAGTATCAATGAGCAGTTCTTC
NA	NA	TRBJ2-7	TRBV6-5	CASSYSRGLEQYF	TGTGCCAGCAGTTACTCGCGGGGTCTCGAGCAGTACTTC
TRBD2	NA	TRBJ2-7	TRBV2	CASSGLAEAFYEQYF	TGTGCCAGCAGTGGACTAGCGGAAGCCTTCTACGAGCAGTACTTC
NA	once	TRBJ2-3	TRBV1	CTSRDHGTSGSKDTQYF	TGCACCAGCAGAGATCACGGGACTAGCGGGAGTAAAGATACGCAGTATTTT
NA	NA	TRBJ1-4	TRBV7-9	CASSLSAGGEKLFF	TGTGCCAGCAGCTTATCGGCAGGAGGGGAAAAACTGTTTTTT
TRBD2	NA	TRBJ2-3	TRBV9	CASSDTGTTTDTQYF	TGTGCCAGCAGCGACACCGGGACTACCACAGATACGCAGTATTTT
TRBD1	NA	TRBJ2-5	TRBV7-8	CASSLQGAMGETQYF	TGTGCCAGCAGCTTACAGGGGGCGATGGGAGAGACCCAGTACTTC
NA	NA	TRBJ1-1	TRBV30	CAWSTLFPFPEAFF	TGTGCCTGGAGTACCCTTTTCCCCTTCCCTGAAGCTTTCTTT
TRBD1	NA	TRBJ1-6	TRBV6-5	CASNDRVDSPLHF	TGTGCCAGCAACGACAGGGTGGATTCACCCCTCCACTTT
TRBD1	few	TRBJ2-5	TRBV7-9	CASSPGQGKETQYF	TGTGCCAGCAGCCCGGGACAGGGGAAGGAGACCCAGTACTTC
NA	NA	TRBJ2-2	TRBV2	CASSSRETGELFF	TGTGCCAGCAGTTCCAGGGAAACCGGGGAGCTGTTTTTT
TRBD1	NA	TRBJ1-3	TRBV2	CASSRDRASGNTIYF	TGTGCCAGCAGTCGGGACAGGGCTTCTGGAAACACCATATATTTT
NA	NA	TRBJ2-7	TRBV27	CASSRPSGLSYEQYF	TGTGCCAGCAGCAGACCGAGCGGACTATCTTACGAGCAGTACTTC